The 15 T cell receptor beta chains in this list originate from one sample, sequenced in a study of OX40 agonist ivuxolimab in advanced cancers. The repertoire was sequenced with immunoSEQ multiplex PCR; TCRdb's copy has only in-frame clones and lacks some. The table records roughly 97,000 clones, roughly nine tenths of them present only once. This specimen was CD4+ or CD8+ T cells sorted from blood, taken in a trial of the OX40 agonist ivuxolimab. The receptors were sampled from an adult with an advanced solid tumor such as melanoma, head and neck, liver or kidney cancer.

The CDR3 DNA follows: TGTGCCAGCAGCTTGGAGGGGTCAAGACAGTCAGATACGCAGTATTTT. Translation gives CASSLEGSRQSDTQYF. The chain recombines TRBV5-4 with TRBJ2-3, with a tentative D call TRBD1 (5 bases). CDR3 length: 16 residues. The V gene lost 0 bases and the J gene lost 4 bases, with 15 bases spanning the gap. Germline V gene lookup returns CDR1 SGHNT and CDR2 YYREEE (reference sequence).

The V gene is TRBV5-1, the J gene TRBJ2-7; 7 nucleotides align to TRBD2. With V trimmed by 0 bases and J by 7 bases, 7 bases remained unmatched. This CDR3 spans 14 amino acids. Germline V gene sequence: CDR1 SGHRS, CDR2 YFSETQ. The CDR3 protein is CASSLEGLPAEQYF. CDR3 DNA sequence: TGCGCCAGCAGCTTGGAGGGACTACCGGCTGAGCAGTACTTC.

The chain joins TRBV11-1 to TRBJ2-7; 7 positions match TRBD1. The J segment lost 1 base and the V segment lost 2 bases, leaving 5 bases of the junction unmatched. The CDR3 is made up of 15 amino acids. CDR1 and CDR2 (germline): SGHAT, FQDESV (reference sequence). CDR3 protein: CASSLLGTASYEQYF. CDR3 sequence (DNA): TGTGCCAGCAGCTTACTCGGGACAGCGTCCTACGAGCAGTACTTC. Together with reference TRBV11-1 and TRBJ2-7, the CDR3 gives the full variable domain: EAEVAQSPRYKITEKSQAVAFWCDPISGHATLYWYRQILGQGPELLVQFQDESVVDDSQLPKDRFSAERLKGVDSTLKIQPAELGDSAMYLCASSLLGTASYEQYFGPGTRLTVT.

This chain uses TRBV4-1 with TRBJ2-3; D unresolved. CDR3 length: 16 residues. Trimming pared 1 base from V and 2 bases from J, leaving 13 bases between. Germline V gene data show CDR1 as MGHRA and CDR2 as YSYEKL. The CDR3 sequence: CASSQASWDSTDTQYF. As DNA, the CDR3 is TGCGCCAGCAGCCAAGCATCCTGGGATTCCACAGATACGCAGTATTTT.

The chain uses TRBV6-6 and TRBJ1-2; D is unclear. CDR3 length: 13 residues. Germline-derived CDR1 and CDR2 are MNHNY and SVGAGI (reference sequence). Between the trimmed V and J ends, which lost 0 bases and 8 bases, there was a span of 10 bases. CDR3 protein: CASSYSGNLGYTF. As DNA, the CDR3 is TGTGCCAGCAGTTACTCTGGAAATCTCGGCTACACCTTC.

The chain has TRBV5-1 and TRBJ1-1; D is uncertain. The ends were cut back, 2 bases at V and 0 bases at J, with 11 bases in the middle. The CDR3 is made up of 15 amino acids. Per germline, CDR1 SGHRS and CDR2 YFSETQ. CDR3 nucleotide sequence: TGCGCCAGCAGCTTCGACCCTACCTTGAACACTGAAGCTTTCTTT. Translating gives CASSFDPTLNTEAFF.

The CDR3 nucleotides are TGTGCCAGCAGCTTTCGGGTGGGGGGAGAGACCCAGTACTTC. This codes for CASSFRVGGETQYF. The V and J genes are TRBV7-2 and TRBJ2-5; D is possibly TRBD2 (6 bases). Trimming pared 3 bases from V and 4 bases from J, leaving 12 bases between. The CDR3 has 14 amino acids. Germline values: CDR1 SGHTA, CDR2 FQGNSA.

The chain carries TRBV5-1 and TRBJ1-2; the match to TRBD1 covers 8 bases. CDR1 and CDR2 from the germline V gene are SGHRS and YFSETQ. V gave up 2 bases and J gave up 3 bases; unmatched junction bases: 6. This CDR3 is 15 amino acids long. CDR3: CASSFQGAADYGYTF. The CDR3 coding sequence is TGCGCCAGCAGCTTTCAGGGGGCGGCGGACTATGGCTACACCTTC.

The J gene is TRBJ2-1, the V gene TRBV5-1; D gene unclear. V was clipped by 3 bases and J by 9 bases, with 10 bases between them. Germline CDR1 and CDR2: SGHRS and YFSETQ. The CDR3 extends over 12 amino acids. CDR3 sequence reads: CASSSPSAEQFF. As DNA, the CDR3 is TGCGCCAGCAGCTCCCCAAGTGCTGAGCAGTTCTTC.

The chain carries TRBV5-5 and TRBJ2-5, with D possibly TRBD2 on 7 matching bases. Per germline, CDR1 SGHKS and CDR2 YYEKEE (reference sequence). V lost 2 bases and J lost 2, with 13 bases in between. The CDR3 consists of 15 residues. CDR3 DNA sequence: TGTGCCAGCAGCTTTACGGGGGGCCTTCAAGAGACCCAGTACTTC. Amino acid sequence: CASSFTGGLQETQYF.

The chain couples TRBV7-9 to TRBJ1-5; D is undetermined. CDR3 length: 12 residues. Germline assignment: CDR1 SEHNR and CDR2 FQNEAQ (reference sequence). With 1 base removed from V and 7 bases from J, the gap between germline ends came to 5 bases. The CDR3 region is CASSLEEQPQHF. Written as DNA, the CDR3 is TGTGCCAGCAGCTTAGAGGAGCAGCCCCAGCATTTT.

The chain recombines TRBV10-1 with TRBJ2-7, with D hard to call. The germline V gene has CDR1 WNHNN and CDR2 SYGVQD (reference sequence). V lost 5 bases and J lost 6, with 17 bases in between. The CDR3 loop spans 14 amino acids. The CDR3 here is CASSPTRPSTEQYF. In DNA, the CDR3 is TGCGCCAGCAGTCCTACAAGACCCAGCACCGAGCAGTACTTC.

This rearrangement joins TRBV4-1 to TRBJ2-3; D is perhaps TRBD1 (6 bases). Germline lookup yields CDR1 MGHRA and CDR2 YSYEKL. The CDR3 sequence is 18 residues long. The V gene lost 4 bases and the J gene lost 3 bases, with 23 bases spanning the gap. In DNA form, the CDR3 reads TGCGCCAGCAGCCGCGACCCAGACAGGCCGGGCGGGACAGATACGCAGTATTTT. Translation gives CASSRDPDRPGGTDTQYF.

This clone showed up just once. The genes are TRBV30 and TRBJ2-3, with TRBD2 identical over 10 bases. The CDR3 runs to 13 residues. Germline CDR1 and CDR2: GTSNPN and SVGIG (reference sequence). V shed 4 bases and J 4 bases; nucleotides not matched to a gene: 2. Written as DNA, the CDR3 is TGTGCCTGGACTAGCGGGAGAGCAGATACGCAGTATTTT. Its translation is CAWTSGRADTQYF.

The CDR3 bases are TGTGCCAGCACTCAGAAGAAAGCGGGGGGATACTACGAGCAGTACTTC. Translation: CASTQKKAGGYYEQYF. The chain couples TRBV2 to TRBJ2-7; 9 bases agree with TRBD2. Trimming at V came to 7 bases and at J to 3 bases, leaving 13 bases not matched to a gene. Germline CDR1 and CDR2: SNHLY and FYNNEI. This CDR3 region has 16 residues.